The source of this TCR beta chain is a study of blood T cell repertoires in COVID-19. At the level of the study: COVID-19 samples collected from the United States, Italy and Spain covered acute and convalescent phases.

The table came from immunoSEQ multiplex PCR; TCRdb's copy has only in-frame clones and leaves some out. Here the sample spans fewer than 150,000 clones, around 87% being singletons. CDR1 SGHRS and CDR2 YFSETQ come from the germline V gene. Trimming pared 6 bases from V and 1 base from J, leaving 11 bases between. The CDR3 spans 14 residues. V usage is TRBV5-1 and J usage is TRBJ2-1; D might be TRBD1 (6 bases). This receptor was obtained from a human donor in a cohort sampled during active COVID-19. Source material: peripheral blood. CDR3 sequence: CASKHGQSYNEQFF. Written as DNA, the CDR3 is TGCGCCAGCAAACACGGACAGTCCTACAATGAGCAGTTCTTC.